This TCR beta chain appears in the sequencing data of a study of cytomegalovirus exposure and HLA in healthy donors. Primers for the PCR totalled 60 Vbeta and 13 Jbeta. The protocol was immunoSEQ multiplex PCR, while the TCRdb copy is restricted to in-frame clones and leaves out a portion. The sample comprises around 150,000 clones, more than 60% of which are singletons, and around 1.3% rests with the top ten. The CDR3 has 12 residues. From germline, CDR1 is ENHRY and CDR2 SYGVKD. V shed 10 bases, J shed 4 bases, and the junction held 4 bases outside the gene matches. The sample taken for sequencing was PBMCs. This rearrangement joins TRBV10-3 to TRBJ1-2; TRBD1 agrees at 9 bases. The receptor comes from a woman under 40 in good health and CMV-seronegative. The CDR3 DNA sequence: TGTGCCACGGGACAGGGCGCCTATGGCTACACCTTC. It translates to CATGQGAYGYTF.